This T cell receptor (beta chain) stems from a study of blood T cells in healthy people across ages. The ends lost 5 bases at V and 1 base at J; junction bases unmatched: 6. This CDR3 spans 17 amino acids. Germline CDR1 is PRHDT and CDR2 is FYEKMQ (reference sequence). This clonotype turned up a few times. Using a J-beta primer mix together with a sample-barcoded 5' primer, a second PCR was run for roughly 7 to 12 cycles. TCRdb reprocessed the 5' RACE reads via MiXCR and lists one record per CDR3 protein. Among about 1.8 million distinct CDR3 sequences listed, roughly 50% were seen once. This sequence originates from a woman aged 40 to 49 in good health. Sequencing used blood. The rearrangement joins TRBV13 to TRBJ2-5; 14 bases are shared with TRBD2. CDR3 coding DNA: TGTGCCAGCAGCCCCCGGACTAGCGGGGGGTTCCAAGAGACCCAGTACTTC. This translates into CASSPRTSGGFQETQYF. The entire variable domain, with the rest obtained from reference TRBV13 and TRBJ2-5, is as follows: AAGVIQSPRHLIKEKRETATLKCYPIPRHDTVYWYQQGPGQDPQFLISFYEKMQSDKGSIPDRFSAQQFSDYHSELNMSSLELGDSALYFCASSPRTSGGFQETQYFGPGTRLLVL.